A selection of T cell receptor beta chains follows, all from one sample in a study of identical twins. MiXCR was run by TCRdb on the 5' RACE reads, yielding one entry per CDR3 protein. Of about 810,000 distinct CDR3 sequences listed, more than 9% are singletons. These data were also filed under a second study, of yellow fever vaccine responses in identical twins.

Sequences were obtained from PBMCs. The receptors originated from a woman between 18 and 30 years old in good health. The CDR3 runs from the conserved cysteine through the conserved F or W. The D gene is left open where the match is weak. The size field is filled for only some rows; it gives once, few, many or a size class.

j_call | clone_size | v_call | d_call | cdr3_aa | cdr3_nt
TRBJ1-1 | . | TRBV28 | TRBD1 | CASSWDSTRAEAFF | TGTGCCAGCAGTTGGGACAGTACGAGGGCTGAAGCTTTCTTT
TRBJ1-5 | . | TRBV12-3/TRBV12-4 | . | CASSQGSWENQPQHF | TGTGCCAGCAGCCAGGGCTCGTGGGAAAATCAGCCCCAGCATTTT
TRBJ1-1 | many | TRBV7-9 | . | CASQGNTEAFF | TGTGCGAGCCAAGGGAACACTGAAGCTTTCTTT
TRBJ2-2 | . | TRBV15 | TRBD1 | CASQTGPNTGELFF | TGTGCCAGCCAGACAGGGCCAAACACCGGGGAGCTGTTTTTT
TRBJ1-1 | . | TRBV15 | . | CATSAGALRTEAFF | TGTGCCACCAGCGCAGGGGCCCTTAGAACTGAAGCTTTCTTT
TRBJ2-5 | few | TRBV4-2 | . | CASSQVTGAQETQYF | TGTGCCAGCAGCCAAGTTACGGGAGCACAAGAGACCCAGTACTTC
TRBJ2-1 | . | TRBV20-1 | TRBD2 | CSASTGTSGYNEQFF | TGCAGTGCTAGCACCGGGACTAGCGGCTACAATGAGCAGTTCTTC
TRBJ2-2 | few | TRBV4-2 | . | CASSRTIATTSNTGELFF | TGTGCCAGCAGCCGCACGATAGCCACGACCTCGAACACCGGGGAGCTGTTTTTT
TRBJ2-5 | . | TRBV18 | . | CASSPLRSGQETQYF | TGTGCCAGCTCACCATTAAGGTCGGGGCAAGAGACCCAGTACTTC
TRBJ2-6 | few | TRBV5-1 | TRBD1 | CASSSDRAGANVLTF | TGCGCCAGCAGCTCCGACAGGGCTGGGGCCAACGTCCTGACTTTC
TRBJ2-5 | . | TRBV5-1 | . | CASSLDGTVIETQYF | TGCGCCAGCAGCTTGGACGGCACAGTAATAGAGACCCAGTACTTC
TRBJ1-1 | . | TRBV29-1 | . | CSAAAGLNTEAFF | TGCAGCGCAGCGGCAGGGTTGAACACTGAAGCTTTCTTT
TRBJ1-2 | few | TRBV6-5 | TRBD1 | CASSSATGGPLYGYTF | TGTGCCAGCAGTTCCGCGACAGGGGGGCCTCTCTATGGCTACACCTTC
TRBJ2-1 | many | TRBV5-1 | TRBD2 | CASSLGTTSGGNNEQFF | TGCGCCAGCAGCTTGGGTACGACTAGCGGGGGGAACAATGAGCAGTTCTTC
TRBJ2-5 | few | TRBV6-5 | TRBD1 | CASSSRRDRPRETQYF | TGTGCCAGCAGTTCCCGCCGGGACAGGCCCCGAGAGACCCAGTACTTC
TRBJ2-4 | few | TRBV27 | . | CASSTQRGNIQYF | TGTGCCAGCAGTACCCAACGAGGGAACATTCAGTACTTC
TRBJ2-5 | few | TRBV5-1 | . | CASSLGAAGGETQYF | TGCGCCAGCAGCTTGGGAGCGGCTGGGGGAGAGACCCAGTACTTC